The 30 T cell receptor beta chains below come from one sample, sequenced in a study of kidney transplant recipient with SARS-CoV-2 infection. Each CDR3 protein is one row after TCRdb ran MiXCR on the reads. Of approximately 250,000 distinct CDR3 sequences listed, under 30% were seen once; the top ten hold 6% to 8.5%. Sequencing was performed on a blood sample, taken at baseline and on day 111 from a kidney transplant recipient. These receptors all come from a male patient between 25 and 39 years old who had COVID-19 and was a kidney transplant recipient. Some of the T cells might come from the graft donor.

This clonotype occurred many times. The chain is built from TRBV27 and TRBJ2-2; TRBD1 aligns across 8 bases. V was pared by 5 bases and J by 6 bases, with 11 bases of the junction left unmatched. CDR1 and CDR2 from the germline V gene are MNHEY and SMNVEV (reference sequence). This CDR3 has 16 residues. The CDR3 region is CASSLKRTGLAGELFF. CDR3 nucleotides: TGTGCCAGCAGTCTCAAAAGGACAGGGCTCGCCGGGGAGCTGTTTTTT.

The sample holds many counts of this clonotype. The CDR3 DNA reads TGCGCCAGCAGCTTGGATGGACAGGGGTCTAATGAAAAACTGTTTTTT. Translating it yields CASSLDGQGSNEKLFF. V and J are TRBV5-1 and TRBJ1-4; 9 positions match TRBD1. Germline-derived CDR1 and CDR2 are SGHRS and YFSETQ. Trimming removed 0 bases from V and 3 bases from J; junction bases left unmatched: 3. This CDR3 is built from 16 residues.

The sample holds a few counts of this clonotype. The chain couples TRBV7-8 to TRBJ2-2; the D gene is possibly TRBD1 (6 bases). V gave up 5 bases and J gave up 1 base, with 8 bases separating them. From germline, CDR1 is SGHVS and CDR2 FQNEAQ. The CDR3 spans 14 residues. The CDR3 reads CASSRDKNTGELFF. Here the CDR3 DNA reads TGTGCCAGCAGCCGGGACAAGAACACCGGGGAGCTGTTTTTT.

Comments on this clonotype: A much larger clone lies a single base off, so this may be a read error. The rearrangement uses TRBV5-1 and TRBJ1-1; unclear D gene. Germline-derived CDR1 and CDR2 are SGHRS and YFSETQ. CDR3 length equals 16 residues. The CDR3, as DNA: TGCGCCAGCAGCCCCCGCACGGGGTCCACGAACGCTGAAGCTTTCTTT. Translated, it gives CASSPRTGSTNAEAFF.

This clonotype was detected many times. The gene calls are TRBV5-4 and TRBJ1-6; TRBD1 is a possible D gene (6 bases). Germline-derived CDR1 and CDR2 are SGHNT and YYREEE (reference sequence). CDR3 length: 14 amino acids. Trimming shortened V by 2 bases and J by 10 bases, and 13 bases separated the two germline ends. CDR3 nucleotides: TGTGCCAGCAGCTTCCAGGGGTTTCGATCACCCCTCCACTTT. Translation: CASSFQGFRSPLHF.

This clonotype was picked up many times. V is TRBV19 and J is TRBJ2-7; 10 nucleotides line up with TRBD2. The germline gives CDR1 LNHDA, CDR2 SQIVND (reference sequence). V was clipped by 4 bases and J by 6 bases; unmatched bases: 21. The length of the CDR3 is 19 residues. CDR3 in DNA: TGTGCCAGTAGTACCGGGGGATGGACTCAGCGGGAGGGCCGGGGCGAGCAGTACTTC. Translated: CASSTGGWTQREGRGEQYF.

This clonotype was observed at least ten times. This chain joins TRBV12-2 and TRBJ1-2. TRBV12-2 is designated a pseudogene. The CDR3 is 17 amino acids. The CDR3 is CASRIVTTPRKTYGYTF. CDR3 sequence (DNA): TGTGCAAGTCGCATTGTAACGACTCCACGAAAGACCTATGGCTACACCTTC.

This clonotype was picked up many times. The rearrangement links TRBV2 to TRBJ1-2, with 9 bases fitting TRBD1. CDR1 is SNHLY, CDR2 FYNNEI, per germline. The CDR3 extends over 15 amino acids. The J segment lost 4 bases and the V segment lost 2 bases, leaving 5 bases of the junction unmatched. Here the CDR3 reads CASSEWAGQGYGYTF. The DNA of the CDR3 is TGTGCCAGCAGTGAATGGGCGGGACAGGGCTATGGCTACACCTTC.

This clonotype was recorded a few times. The gene calls are TRBV6-1 and TRBJ1-1; 10 bases are shared with TRBD1. The junction had 4 bases not matched to a gene; V was cut back by 1 base and J by 5 bases. The CDR3 totals 15 residues. Germline lookup yields CDR1 MNHNS and CDR2 SASEGT. The CDR3 loop is CASSEVPGQGTEAFF. DNA for the CDR3: TGTGCCAGCAGTGAAGTACCGGGACAGGGGACTGAAGCTTTCTTT.

This clonotype has at least ten counts. The J gene is TRBJ2-1, the V gene TRBV2; D is tentatively TRBD1 or TRBD2 (5 bases each). Germline CDR1 and CDR2: SNHLY and FYNNEI. Trimming removed 11 bases from V and 13 bases from J, with 21 bases in between. CDR3 length equals 12 residues. The CDR3 DNA follows: TGTGCCTTCCCTCACCGTGGGGCTAGCCAGTTCTTC. Translation: CAFPHRGASQFF.

This clonotype was seen at least ten times. This chain links TRBV7-2 with TRBJ1-2; D gene uncertain. Germline V gene sequence: CDR1 SGHTA, CDR2 FQGNSA. Trimming pared 2 bases from V and 4 bases from J, leaving 20 bases between. The CDR3 extends over 17 amino acids. The CDR3 region is CASSLHARDGKTYGYTF. The CDR3 nucleotides are TGTGCCAGCAGCTTACACGCCAGAGACGGAAAGACCTATGGCTACACCTTC.

In this sample, this clonotype turned up many times. The chain carries TRBV5-5 and TRBJ1-2, with D unclear. The CDR3 has 16 amino acids. V gave up 5 bases and J gave up 4 bases, with 21 bases separating them. The germline V gene has CDR1 SGHKS and CDR2 YYEKEE (reference sequence). The CDR3, as DNA: TGTGCCAGCAGGGAGGATGTCTCGCGAAAGACCTATGGCTACACCTTC. Residues: CASREDVSRKTYGYTF.

Comment on this clonotype: A clone one base away is much larger, so this may be a read error. J is TRBJ1-1 and V is TRBV20-1; D may be TRBD1 (6 bases). The CDR3 totals 16 residues. The germline V gene has CDR1 DFQATT and CDR2 SNEGSKA (reference sequence). The CDR3 sequence: CGARTTGKATNTEAFF. In DNA form, the CDR3 reads TGCGGTGCTAGGACTACAGGGAAAGCCACTAACACTGAAGCTTTCTTT.

This clonotype has at least ten counts. CDR3: CASSFKDPISFSETQYF. CDR3 sequence (DNA): TGTGCCAGCAGCTTCAAGGATCCCATTTCTTTCTCTGAGACCCAGTACTTC. This chain joins TRBV3-1 and TRBJ2-5; D is uncertain. There are 17 residues in the CDR3. V was cut by 5 bases and J by 5 bases, with 24 bases left in between. The V gene's germline CDR1 is LGHDT and CDR2 YNNKEL (reference sequence).

The chain recombines TRBV4-3 with TRBJ2-3; 10 bases agree with TRBD2. The germline CDR1 and CDR2 sequences are LGHNA and YSLEER. The length of the CDR3 is 17 residues. After removal of 0 bases from V and 4 bases from J, the junction contained 7 bases not matched to a gene. CDR3: CASSQDLQRGGPDTQYF. CDR3 in DNA: TGCGCCAGCAGCCAAGATCTTCAGCGGGGGGGACCAGATACGCAGTATTTT.

This clonotype has at least ten counts. This rearrangement joins TRBV28 to TRBJ1-1; 7 bases agree with TRBD1. CDR1 and CDR2 (germline): MDHEN, SYDVKM. The CDR3 covers 14 residues. The V gene end was trimmed by 5 bases and the J gene end by 5 bases; junction bases not matched to a gene: 8. The CDR3 DNA follows: TGTGCCAGCAGTACGCCCGGGACAGTAACTGAAGCTTTCTTT. Residues: CASSTPGTVTEAFF.

Comment on this clonotype: A much bigger clone sits one base away, suggesting this may be a read error. The rearrangement joins TRBV3-1 to TRBJ2-5, with no clear D. V was pared by 4 bases and J by 9 bases, with 27 bases between. The germline CDR1 and CDR2 sequences are LGHDT and YNNKEL (reference sequence). CDR3 length: 17 amino acids. CDR3 in amino acids: CASSPEGPISFSEAQYF. The CDR3 region has the DNA TGTGCCAGCAGCCCTGAAGGTCCCATTTCTTTCTCTGAGGCCCAGTACTTC.

About this clonotype itself: Since a much larger clone is just one base distant, this may be a read error. The genes are TRBV5-4 and TRBJ1-2; D remains unclear. Germline V gives CDR1 SGHNT, CDR2 YYREEE (reference sequence). The CDR3 is made up of 16 amino acids. The CDR3 DNA sequence: TGTGCCAGCCTAGAGAACGTACCAGGAAAGACCTATGGCTACGCCTTC. Protein: CASLENVPGKTYGYAF.

Notes on this clonotype: It may be a read error: a sequence one base away is much more abundant. V and J are TRBV4-3 and TRBJ1-2, with 9 bases matching TRBD1. Germline values: CDR1 LGHNA, CDR2 YSLEER. The CDR3 is 16 amino acids. The CDR3 nucleotides are TGCGCCAGCAGCCAAGATTGGGACAGGGCGAGCTATGGCAACACCTTC. Its translation is CASSQDWDRASYGNTF.

This clonotype came up a few times. V gene TRBV2 combines with J gene TRBJ2-1; 15 positions agree with TRBD2. V was pared by 9 bases and J by 15 bases, with 12 bases of the junction left unmatched. The CDR3 spans 14 residues. Germline CDR1 SNHLY, CDR2 FYNNEI. The CDR3 spells CASERGLAGGSGFF. CDR3 DNA sequence: TGTGCCAGTGAGAGGGGACTAGCGGGGGGAAGTGGGTTCTTC.

As regards this clonotype: A much larger clone differs by one base, so this may be a read error. CDR3 nucleotide sequence: TGTGTCAGCAGCCAAGGACAGGGGTGGCCTTTCTTT. Amino acids: CVSSQGQGWPFF. V gene TRBV14 combines with J gene TRBJ2-3; the match to TRBD1 covers 9 bases. Germline V gene data show CDR1 as SGHDN and CDR2 as FVKESK. This CDR3 is 12 amino acids long.

This clonotype appeared many times. The chain has TRBV5-1 and TRBJ1-1; tentative D call: TRBD1 (6 bases). This CDR3 region has 13 residues. In germline, CDR1 is SGHRS, CDR2 YFSETQ. Trimming took 2 bases from V and 3 from J, leaving 8 bases between them. The CDR3 here is CASSLRTDTEAFF. CDR3 in DNA: TGCGCCAGCAGCTTAAGGACAGACACTGAAGCTTTCTTT.

With regard to this clonotype: One base away lies a much larger clone, so this may be a sequencing read error. The chain employs TRBV28 and TRBJ2-7; 10 bases match TRBD1. The germline V gene encodes CDR1 MDHEN and CDR2 SYDVKM. The CDR3 sequence is 15 residues long. The CDR3 DNA sequence: TGTGCCAGCAGTCAATCGGGACAGGGGAGCCACGAGCAGCACTTC. Translated, it gives CASSQSGQGSHEQHF. The whole variable domain, remainder taken from reference TRBV28 and TRBJ2-7, is DVKVTQSSRYLVKRTGEKVFLECVQDMDHENMFWYRQDPGLGLRLIYFSYDVKMKEKGDIPEGYSVSREKKERFSLILESASTNQTSMYLCASSQSGQGSHEQHFGPGTRLTVT.

This clonotype was seen repeatedly, ten times or more. The CDR3 is CASSLSSTGAGETQYF. The CDR3 nucleotides are TGTGCCAGCAGCTTAAGTTCGACGGGAGCGGGGGAGACCCAGTACTTC. This chain links TRBV7-3 with TRBJ2-5; 7 nucleotides agree with TRBD2. From germline, CDR1 is SGHTA and CDR2 FQGTGA. V was pared by 1 base and J by 5 bases, with 10 bases of the junction left unmatched. The CDR3 totals 16 residues. Filled out from reference TRBV7-3 and TRBJ2-5, the complete variable domain reads GAGVSQTPSNKVTEKGKYVELRCDPISGHTALYWYRQSLGQGPEFLIYFQGTGAADDSGLPNDRFFAVRPEGSVSTLKIQRTERGDSAVYLCASSLSSTGAGETQYFGPGTRLLVL.

Concerning this clonotype: A much more abundant neighbour one base away suggests this may be a read error. The rearrangement links TRBV11-2 to TRBJ2-7; D might be TRBD1 or TRBD2, each matching 6 bases. V lost 10 bases to trimming and J lost 6 bases, with 19 bases between them. From germline, CDR1 is SGHAT and CDR2 FQNNGV. The CDR3 runs to 13 residues. The CDR3 DNA is TGTGCCAACAGGCAAAGGGGGGCGTCCGAGCAGTACTTC. It yields the protein CANRQRGASEQYF. Variable domain in full (rest from reference TRBV11-2 and TRBJ2-7): EAGVAQSPRYKIIEKRQSVAFWCNPISGHATLYWYQQILGQGPKLLIQFQNNGVVDDSQLPKDRFSAERLKGVDSTLKIQPAKLEDSAVYLCANRQRGASEQYFGPGTRLTVT.

This clonotype was recorded at least ten times. V and J are TRBV7-2 and TRBJ1-2; D call uncertain. Germline loops: CDR1 SGHTA, CDR2 FQGNSA. Trimming removed 5 bases from V and 4 bases from J, with 23 bases in between. CDR3 length: 17 amino acids. The CDR3 region is CASSLARRDGKTYGYTF. Written as DNA, the CDR3 is TGTGCCAGCAGCCTTGCACGCAGAGACGGAAAGACCTATGGCTACACCTTC.

This clonotype was seen repeatedly, ten times or more. This chain uses TRBV7-3 with TRBJ2-7; 8 bases are a match to TRBD2. The CDR3 consists of 14 residues. V was pared by 5 bases and J by 5 bases, with 8 bases of the junction left unmatched. The germline CDR1 and CDR2 sequences are SGHTA and FQGTGA. The CDR3 reads CASSLGGRSDEQYF. Written as DNA, the CDR3 is TGTGCCAGCAGCCTCGGCGGGAGGTCCGACGAGCAGTACTTC.

Concerning this clonotype: A much larger clone lies a single base off, so this may be a read error. The genes are TRBV6-6 and TRBJ2-7, with D possibly being TRBD2 (6 bases). This CDR3 is built from 15 residues. Germline-derived CDR1 and CDR2 are MNHNY and SVGAGI (reference sequence). CDR3 sequence (DNA): TGTGCCAGCAGGCAAGGGACTTTTAGCTCCTACGAGCAGAACTTC. This sequence encodes CASRQGTFSSYEQNF.

This clonotype was counted ten times or more. The chain combines TRBV6-2 or TRBV6-3 with TRBJ1-2; D is uncertain. Trimming took off 5 bases at V and 4 bases at J, with 23 bases between the two ends. CDR3 length equals 17 residues. Germline V gene sequence: CDR1 MNHEY, CDR2 SVGEGT. The CDR3 protein is CASSLVPCIGKTYGYTF. In DNA, the CDR3 is TGTGCCAGCAGTCTTGTACCCTGCATCGGAAAGACCTATGGCTACACCTTC.

A note on this clonotype: This may be a read error, as it is one base from a much larger clone. V gene TRBV5-5 combines with J gene TRBJ2-5; D tentatively reads TRBD1 or TRBD2 (5 bases each). The CDR3 has 13 amino acids. Trimming cost V 0 bases and J 3 bases, with 6 bases left between them. CDR1 SGHKS and CDR2 YYEKEE come from the germline V gene (reference sequence). The CDR3 sequence: CASSLGGKETQYF. The CDR3 bases are TGTGCCAGCAGCTTGGGGGGGAAAGAGACCCAGTACTTC.